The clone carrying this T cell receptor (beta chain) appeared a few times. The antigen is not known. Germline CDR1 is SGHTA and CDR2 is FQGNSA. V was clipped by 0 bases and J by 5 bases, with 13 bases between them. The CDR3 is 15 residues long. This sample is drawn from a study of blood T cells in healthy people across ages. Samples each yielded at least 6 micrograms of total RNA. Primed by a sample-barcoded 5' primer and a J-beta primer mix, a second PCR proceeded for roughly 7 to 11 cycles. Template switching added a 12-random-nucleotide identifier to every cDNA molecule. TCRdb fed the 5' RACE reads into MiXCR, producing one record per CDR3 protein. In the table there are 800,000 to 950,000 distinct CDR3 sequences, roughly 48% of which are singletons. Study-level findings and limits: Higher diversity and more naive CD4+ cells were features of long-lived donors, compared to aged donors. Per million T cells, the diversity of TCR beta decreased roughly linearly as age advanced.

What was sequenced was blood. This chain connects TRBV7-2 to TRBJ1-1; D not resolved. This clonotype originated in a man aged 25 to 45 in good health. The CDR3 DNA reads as TGTGCCAGCAGCTTAGCTAACGATCTGGGGACTGAAGCTTTCTTT. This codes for CASSLANDLGTEAFF.